This TCR beta chain was sequenced during a study of blood T cell repertoires in COVID-19. Across the study: The United States, Italy and Spain provided the acute and convalescent COVID-19 samples. PBMCs, B-cell-depleted T cells, or T cells provided the cDNA or gDNA that made up the material.

CDR1 and CDR2 from the germline V gene are SGHTA and FQGNSA. This CDR3 contains 14 residues. The V gene lost 0 bases and the J gene lost 7 bases, with 10 bases spanning the gap. In the authors' workflow: By means of reference gene primer amplification, nucleated cell counts were estimated. The repertoire was sequenced with immunoSEQ multiplex PCR; TCRdb's copy has only in-frame clones and lacks some. The D gene and trimming were derived from the DNA, and the V and J assignments and clone size from that table. The table shows 200,000 to 250,000 clones, with about 90% occurring only once. This TCR came from a man aged 60 to 75 with acute or convalescent COVID-19. The sequencing sample was made of peripheral blood. The V gene is TRBV7-2, the J gene TRBJ2-1, with unresolved D. CDR3 residues: CASSLAYQENEQFF. The CDR3, as DNA: TGTGCCAGCAGCTTAGCGTATCAGGAAAATGAGCAGTTCTTC.